This T cell receptor beta chain was obtained from a study of shared clonotypes between healthy human individuals. Using immunoSEQ multiplex PCR, the repertoire was profiled, and TCRdb retains in-frame clones only, with some absent. The table has about 2 million clones, about 95% seen once. This CDR3 comprises 13 residues. V lost 5 bases and J lost 6; bases outside the gene matches: 3. Germline CDR1 and CDR2: MNHEY and SMNVEV (reference sequence). As regards this clone: The antigen is not known. The same CDR3 is also encoded by other DNA sequences in this sample.

General study findings and limits: Sampling was confined to blood; repertoires within tissues likely differ. The generation probabilities recorded for non-shared clonotypes fell below those of clonotypes shared by all four donors. Among a few donors, roughly 5% of naive CD4 clonotypes were found in common.

The naive CD8 subset, CD45RO-negative cells positively selected for CCR7, excluded terminally differentiated effector memory CD45RA+ cells. Only Caucasian adults living in Nashville, Tennessee served as donors. This chain joins TRBV27 and TRBJ2-7; 11 bases are shared with TRBD1. The receptor was isolated from a young man in good health. Source material: naive CD8+ T cells sorted from blood. DNA for the CDR3: TGTGCCAGCAGTCCCGGGACAGGGGGCGAGCAGTACTTC. This codes for CASSPGTGGEQYF.